In its sample, the clone carrying this TCR beta chain was seen many times. V dropped 1 base and J dropped 5; count of bases not matched to a gene: 13. The CDR3 contains 17 residues. CDR1 and CDR2 (germline): SGHRS, YFSETQ. This sample is part of a study of T-cell reconstitution after alpha-beta-depleted transplantation in children. Unique molecular identifiers were incorporated during preparation of the TCRbeta library. TCRdb called the PCR reads again in MiXCR, with one record for every CDR3 protein. The sample yields 200,000 to 250,000 distinct CDR3 sequences, 9% to 10% seen once. The TCR comes from a human donor who donated a stem cell graft to a child with SCID. The chain uses TRBV5-1 and TRBJ2-7; the match to TRBD1 covers 9 bases. The sample was PBMCs from the stem cell graft donor, taken from the stem cell graft. The CDR3 protein is CASSLYPGQGVWNEQYF. As DNA, the CDR3 is TGCGCCAGCAGCTTGTACCCGGGACAGGGCGTCTGGAACGAGCAGTACTTC.